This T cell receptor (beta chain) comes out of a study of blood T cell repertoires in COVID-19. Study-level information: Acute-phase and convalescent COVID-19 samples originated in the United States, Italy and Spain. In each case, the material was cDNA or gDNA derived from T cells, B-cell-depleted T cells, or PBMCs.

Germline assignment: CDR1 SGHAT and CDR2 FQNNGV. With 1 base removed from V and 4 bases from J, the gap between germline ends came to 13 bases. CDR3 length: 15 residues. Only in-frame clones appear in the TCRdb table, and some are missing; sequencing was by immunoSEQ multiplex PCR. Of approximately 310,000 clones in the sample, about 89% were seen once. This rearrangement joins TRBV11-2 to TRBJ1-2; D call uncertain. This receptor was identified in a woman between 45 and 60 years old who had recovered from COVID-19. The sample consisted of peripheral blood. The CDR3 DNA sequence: TGTGCCAGCAGCTTAGGCGCGGTGGCAGCCTATGGCTACACCTTC. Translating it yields CASSLGAVAAYGYTF.